The 16 T cell receptor beta chains below come from one sample, sequenced in a study of T cells after yellow fever vaccination. TCRdb reanalysed the 5' RACE reads using MiXCR and keeps one entry per CDR3 protein. The data hold hundreds of thousands of distinct CDR3 sequences, with approximately 13% observed a single time. This specimen consisted of PBMCs, obtained on the day of the yellow fever booster vaccination. The origin of the receptors is a young man who received the YFV17D yellow fever vaccine.

The chain recombines TRBV29-1 with TRBJ2-5; 10 bases are shared with TRBD2. Germline-derived CDR1 and CDR2 are SQVTM and ANQGSEA. V shed 6 bases and J 3 bases; nucleotides not matched to a gene: 1. The CDR3 consists of 12 residues. The CDR3 sequence is CSVLAGEETQYF. DNA of the CDR3: TGCAGCGTCCTAGCGGGGGAAGAGACCCAGTACTTC.

This clonotype was detected only a few times. This chain uses TRBV5-1 with TRBJ2-3, with D tentatively TRBD2 (5 bases). Trimming shortened V by 1 base and J by 1 base, and 10 bases separated the two germline ends. Germline CDR1 SGHRS, CDR2 YFSETQ. This CDR3 has 15 amino acids. The CDR3 here is CASSLLGAGTDTQYF. CDR3 nucleotide sequence: TGCGCCAGCAGCTTGCTGGGAGCGGGCACAGATACGCAGTATTTT.

For this clonotype: The CDR3 does not end in the conserved phenylalanine or tryptophan, so this is likely a read error. The V call is TRBV5-1, the J call TRBJ1-2; D is possibly TRBD1 (5 bases). The germline V gene encodes CDR1 SGHRS and CDR2 YFSETQ. The CDR3 length is 14 residues. V was cut by 0 bases and J by 3 bases, with 9 bases left in between. The CDR3 reads CASSLAGTDYGYTL. Here the CDR3 DNA reads TGCGCCAGCAGCTTGGCCGGGACGGACTATGGCTACACCCTC.

This clonotype has just a few counts. This chain links TRBV30 with TRBJ1-1; D ambiguous. CDR3 length equals 13 residues. Germline V CDR1 and CDR2: GTSNPN, SVGIG (reference sequence). V was shortened by 4 bases and J by 0 bases, with 9 bases between the two germline ends. The CDR3 loop reads CAWTATMNTEAFF. The DNA for the CDR3 is TGTGCCTGGACAGCGACAATGAACACTGAAGCTTTCTTT.

This clonotype was found a few times. The chain links TRBV6-4 to TRBJ2-3; 12 bases fit TRBD2. The V and J ends lost 6 bases and 2 bases, in that order; junction bases with no gene match: 6. The CDR3 has 16 residues. The germline CDR1 and CDR2 sequences are MRHNA and SNTAGT. The CDR3 region is CASSLGTSGPTDTQYF. The CDR3 DNA follows: TGTGCCAGCAGCCTTGGGACTAGCGGGCCCACAGATACGCAGTATTTT.

This clonotype was picked up a small number of times. The chain links TRBV12-3 or TRBV12-4 to TRBJ2-1, with 9 nucleotides matching TRBD1. The CDR3 extends over 18 amino acids. The V segment lost 5 bases and the J segment 9 bases; nucleotides outside the gene matches: 20. CDR3 coding DNA: TGTGCCAGCAGTACCGGAACAGGGGGCAAGGCGGGAGCCCTTGAGCAGTTCTTC. Residues: CASSTGTGGKAGALEQFF.

The chain has TRBV20-1 and TRBJ1-5; the match to TRBD1 covers 7 bases. CDR1 is DFQATT and CDR2 is SNEGSKA in the germline V gene (reference sequence). The CDR3 consists of 15 residues. J lost 0 bases, V lost 1 base, and 3 bases had no gene match. This chain's CDR3 is CSARGGQNSNQPQHF. The CDR3 coding sequence is TGCAGTGCTAGAGGGGGACAGAATAGCAATCAGCCCCAGCATTTT.

Worth noting for this clonotype: With a much larger clone just one base away, this may be a read error. The chain links TRBV9 to TRBJ2-7, with D tentatively TRBD1 (6 bases). The CDR3 has 18 amino acids. Germline loops: CDR1 SGDLS, CDR2 YYNGEE. The germline V and J ends were trimmed by 4 bases and 0 bases, with 23 bases remaining between them. The CDR3 sequence is CASSCGEPTGLRSYEQYF. The DNA of the CDR3 is TGTGCCAGCAGCTGCGGAGAACCCACAGGGTTACGCTCCTACGAGCAGTACTTC. Variable domain in full (rest from reference TRBV9 and TRBJ2-7): DSGVTQTPKHLITATGQRVTLRCSPRSGDLSVYWYQQSLDQGLQFLIQYYNGEERAKGNILERFSAQQFPDLHSELNLSSLELGDSALYFCASSCGEPTGLRSYEQYFGPGTRLTVT.

As DNA, the CDR3 is TGTGCCATCAGACCTAGTGGGAAAGGCGTTCCCGGCGAGCAGTACTTC. As protein: CAIRPSGKGVPGEQYF. This chain links TRBV10-3 with TRBJ2-7; no clear D. V was shortened by 6 bases and J by 6 bases, with 24 bases between the two germline ends. CDR1 ENHRY and CDR2 SYGVKD come from the germline V gene. The CDR3 is 16 amino acids.

The V gene is TRBV3-1, the J gene TRBJ2-1; D is perhaps TRBD2 (5 bases). Germline CDR1 LGHDT, CDR2 YNNKEL (reference sequence). The CDR3 extends over 15 amino acids. Between the trimmed V and J ends, which lost 5 bases and 8 bases, there was a span of 19 bases. The CDR3 DNA sequence: TGTGCCAGCAGCGCCAGCGGAACCTTTTTCGATGAGCAGTTCTTC. Residues: CASSASGTFFDEQFF.

This clonotype was seen more than once but under ten times. The rearrangement links TRBV20-1 to TRBJ2-7, with 8 nucleotides matching TRBD2. This CDR3 has 14 residues. Per the germline V gene, CDR1 is DFQATT and CDR2 is SNEGSKA (reference sequence). V lost 6 bases and J lost 2; bases outside the gene matches: 9. The CDR3 nucleotides read TGCAGTGCAGTGAGCGGGGGCGCGACCTACGAGCAGTACTTC. It is translated as CSAVSGGATYEQYF.

The CDR3 DNA reads as TGTGCCAGCAGCTTGGCCTTGGATCAGCCCCAGCATTTT. It is translated as CASSLALDQPQHF. The V and J genes are TRBV5-5 and TRBJ1-5, with D unresolved. Germline V CDR1 and CDR2: SGHKS, YYEKEE (reference sequence). The CDR3 covers 13 residues. With 0 bases removed from V and 5 bases from J, the gap between germline ends came to 6 bases.

This clonotype has just a few counts. The genes are TRBV27 and TRBJ2-5, with 12 positions matching TRBD2. There are 13 residues in the CDR3. With V trimmed by 10 bases and J by 4 bases, 4 bases remained unmatched. From germline, CDR1 is MNHEY and CDR2 SMNVEV (reference sequence). CDR3 sequence (DNA): TGTGCCACCCAGGGACTAGCGGGAGAGACCCAGTACTTC. It is translated as CATQGLAGETQYF.

This clonotype was picked up a small number of times. The V and J genes are TRBV6-1 and TRBJ1-1; tentative D call: TRBD1 (5 bases). Trimming took 6 bases from V and 3 from J, leaving 14 bases between them. This CDR3 has 14 amino acids. The germline CDR1 and CDR2 sequences are MNHNS and SASEGT. CDR3 bases: TGTGCCAGCAGACCGGGGCCGAAGGACACTGAAGCTTTCTTT. Its protein product is CASRPGPKDTEAFF.

The rearrangement uses TRBV11-2 and TRBJ2-7; TRBD2 matches at 14 bases. Germline V gene lookup returns CDR1 SGHAT and CDR2 FQNNGV. This CDR3 is 18 amino acids long. The trim removed 7 bases at V and 5 bases at J, leaving 16 bases unmatched. The CDR3 loop is CASIPYLGTSGSHNEQYF. The CDR3 region has the DNA TGTGCCAGCATCCCCTACTTAGGGACTAGCGGGAGTCACAACGAGCAGTACTTC.

This clonotype has just a few counts. This rearrangement joins TRBV5-1 to TRBJ2-5; 9 nucleotides match TRBD2. Germline V lookup: CDR1 SGHRS, CDR2 YFSETQ. V shed 3 bases, J shed 5 bases, and the junction held 5 bases outside the gene matches. The CDR3 length is 14 residues. CDR3 DNA sequence: TGCGCCAGCAGCTCGGGGACTAGCAAGGAGACCCAGTACTTC. It yields the protein CASSSGTSKETQYF.